The present TCR gamma chain was sequenced within a study of Vδ1+ human thymocytes. Study findings and constraints: TRG sequences recurred across donors, whereas TRD sequences stayed essentially private. In the thymus, TRG and TRD repertoires looked highly polyclonal with Gaussian CDR3 lengths. Despite high sort purity, roughly 20% of thymic T cell receptor delta sequences were Vdelta2.

A few counts support this clone. The antigen remains unidentified. Other DNA variants within this sample encode the same CDR3. J gave up 3 bases and V 0 bases, and 5 bases lay outside the gene matches. The CDR3 spans 14 residues. Germline loops: CDR1 VTNTFY, CDR2 YDVSTARD (reference sequence). Thymocytes were sorted as CD3+ TCRVdelta1+ TCRVdelta2- after alphabeta T cell depletion. The template was reverse-transcribed extracted RNA. The CDR3 regions were amplified by multiplex PCR from V-gene primers to a constant-region primer. TCRdb re-called clones from the multiplex PCR reads using CATT. This table has tens of thousands of gamma-chain clones, around 20% appearing once.

This receptor was taken from a boy under three years old who had congenital heart surgery. The sequenced sample consisted of Vdelta1+ gamma-delta thymocytes from the thymus. Subset described: FACS-sorted CD3+ TCRalphabeta- TCRVdelta1+ TCRVdelta2- thymocytes. The gene calls are TRGV3 and TRGJ1 or TRGJ2. CDR3 amino acids: CATWDRRGYYKKLF. CDR3 bases: TGTGCCACCTGGGACAGGAGGGGTTATTATAAGAAACTCTTT.